This TCR beta chain was found in a study of identical twins. Study-level findings and limits: Out-of-frame TCR alpha sharing observed in monozygotic twins exceeded model estimates. Out-of-frame alpha sequences common to twins were enriched for low generation probability.

Germline assignment: CDR1 SGHTA and CDR2 FQGNSA. V lost 3 bases and J 3 bases, leaving 8 bases between the germline ends. CDR3 size: 13 residues. TCRdb re-called the 5' RACE reads through MiXCR, storing one row per CDR3 protein. Found here are roughly 690,000 distinct CDR3 sequences, roughly 6% of them singletons; the top ten hold about 2%. In its sample, this clonotype was seen many times. The antigen is undetermined. The source material was naive T cells sorted from blood. The chain joins TRBV7-2 to TRBJ2-5, with a possible D match to TRBD1 (5 bases). The receptor was isolated from a young man in good health. This chain's CDR3 is CASSFSTEETQYF. CDR3 sequence (DNA): TGTGCCAGCAGCTTCTCGACAGAAGAGACCCAGTACTTC.